This TCR beta chain was captured by sequencing in a study of blood T cell repertoires in COVID-19. This table comes from immunoSEQ multiplex PCR, and its TCRdb copy is limited to in-frame clones, with some not included. The table shows under 200,000 clones, with roughly 80% occurring only once. Looked up from germline, CDR1 is SQVTM and CDR2 is ANQGSEA. There are 13 residues in the CDR3. The V end lost 2 bases, the J end lost 8 bases, and 13 bases lay between the germline ends. Material: PBMCs or T cells enriched from blood (not recorded which). The gene calls are TRBV29-1 and TRBJ2-4; possibly TRBD1 for D (8 bases). The clonotype comes from a woman aged 45-65 years who had recovered from COVID-19. Here the CDR3 DNA reads TGCAGCGTTGAAAGTACAGGGGGGGACATTCAGTACTTC. This gives the protein CSVESTGGDIQYF.